The TCR beta chain described here comes from a study of blood T cells in healthy people across ages. Findings and limits, study-wide: Across the age range, TCR beta diversity per million T cells fell in a roughly linear way. There were more naive CD4+ cells and higher diversity in long-lived donors than in aged donors.

Details on this clonotype: The antigen remains unidentified.

Together with a sample-barcoded 5' primer, a J-beta primer mix was included in a second PCR lasting about 7 to 11 cycles. CDR3-containing paired-end reads numbering at least 2.5 million came from each sample. TCRdb processed the 5' RACE reads anew with MiXCR; each CDR3 protein has one entry. Among 1.5 million to 2 million distinct CDR3 sequences listed, about 39% were seen once. Every donor gave approximately 10 milliliters of peripheral blood. The CDR3 length is 13 residues. Germline CDR1 is SQVTM and CDR2 is ANQGSEA. Material for sequencing was blood. V is TRBV29-1 and J is TRBJ1-3; the D gene is possibly TRBD1 (5 bases). The source is a human donor in good health. This chain's CDR3 is CSGAQDPGNTIYF. Here the CDR3 DNA reads TGCAGTGGGGCCCAGGACCCTGGAAACACCATATATTTT.